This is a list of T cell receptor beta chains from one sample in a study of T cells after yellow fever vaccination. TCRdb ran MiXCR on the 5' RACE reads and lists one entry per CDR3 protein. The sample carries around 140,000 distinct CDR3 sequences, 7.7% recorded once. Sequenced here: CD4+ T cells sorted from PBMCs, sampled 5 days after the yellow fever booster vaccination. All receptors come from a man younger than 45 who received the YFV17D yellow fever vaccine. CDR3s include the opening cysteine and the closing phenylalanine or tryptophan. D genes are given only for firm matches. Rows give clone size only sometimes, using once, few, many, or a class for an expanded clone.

TGCAGTGCTAACCCCCGACAGGGAATTTCAGGGGAGCTGTTTTTT	CSANPRQGISGELFF	TRBV20-1	TRBJ2-2	TRBD1	-
TGCGCCAGCAGCTTAGGGTGGACAGGGCTTCAGGAGACCCAGTACTTC	CASSLGWTGLQETQYF	TRBV5-1	TRBJ2-5	TRBD1	many
TGTGCCAGCAGCCCCCGGCGGAGTTACAATGAGCAGTTCTTC	CASSPRRSYNEQFF	TRBV3-1	TRBJ2-1	-	many
TGTGCCATCAGCCACCAGAAAGACAGGAGCACAGATACGCAGTATTTT	CAISHQKDRSTDTQYF	TRBV10-3	TRBJ2-3	-	many
TGTGCCAGCAGCTTTGAAGTTAAGTACGAGCAGTACTTC	CASSFEVKYEQYF	TRBV7-2	TRBJ2-7	-	many
TGTGCCAGCAGCTTAGCGCCGAGCATTATGAGGAGAAACATTCAGTACTTC	CASSLAPSIMRRNIQYF	TRBV7-8	TRBJ2-4	-	-
TGCGCCAGCAGCTTGGGATCTAAGGGACTAGCGGTTTACAATGAGCAGTTCTTC	CASSLGSKGLAVYNEQFF	TRBV5-1	TRBJ2-1	TRBD2	many
TGTGCCAGCAGCTTTGCAAGGGATGGGACCCAGTACTTC	CASSFARDGTQYF	TRBV7-2	TRBJ2-5	-	many
TGTGCTAGTGGTTTGGGGGCTGGGGACAACGTCCTGACTTTC	CASGLGAGDNVLTF	TRBV12-5	TRBJ2-6	-	-
TGTGCCAGCAGCTCCGACAGGGGCCAAGAGACCCAGTACTTC	CASSSDRGQETQYF	TRBV7-8	TRBJ2-5	TRBD1	few
TGTGCCAGCAGCTTGGACAGCCAGCAAGAGACCCAGTACTTC	CASSLDSQQETQYF	TRBV7-9	TRBJ2-5	-	many
TGCGCCAGCAGCTTGGCTCCGAGCGGGAGTAGATCCTACGAGCAGTACTTC	CASSLAPSGSRSYEQYF	TRBV5-1	TRBJ2-7	TRBD2	many
TGTGCCATCAGTGAAGGTCTAGCGGGCAGCACAGATACGCAGTATTTT	CAISEGLAGSTDTQYF	TRBV10-3	TRBJ2-3	TRBD2	many
TGTGCCAGCACCCTCACGGGAACCTACAATGAGCAGTTCTTC	CASTLTGTYNEQFF	TRBV5-6	TRBJ2-1	-	many
TGCGCCAGCAGCATGGACGATAGGGAGCAGTACTTC	CASSMDDREQYF	TRBV5-1	TRBJ2-7	-	-
TGTGCCAGCAGCCAAGAGACCTGGCTAGCGGGAGCCTACGAGCAGTACTTC	CASSQETWLAGAYEQYF	TRBV14	TRBJ2-7	TRBD2	many
TGTGCCAGCAGCTTGGTAGCGGGAGGAAACGATGAGCAGTTCTTC	CASSLVAGGNDEQFF	TRBV5-4	TRBJ2-1	TRBD2	many
TGCGCCAGCAGCCTCCAAGGACTAGCGGATTACAATGAGCAGTTCTTC	CASSLQGLADYNEQFF	TRBV5-1	TRBJ2-1	TRBD2	many
TGCAGTGCTCATCCGGGGGAAGAGACCCAGTACTTC	CSAHPGEETQYF	TRBV20-1	TRBJ2-5	-	many
TGTGCCAGCAGCCTTTCCTTGGGGACAGGGAGCAATGAGCAGTTCTTC	CASSLSLGTGSNEQFF	TRBV14	TRBJ2-1	TRBD1	-
TGCAGTGCCCGGGGACAAACTTACTACGAGCAGTACTTC	CSARGQTYYEQYF	TRBV20-1	TRBJ2-7	-	many
TGTGCCAGCAGGTTCGACAGGCCCTACTCTGGAAACACCATATATTTT	CASRFDRPYSGNTIYF	TRBV6-5	TRBJ1-3	-	many
TGTGCCAGTAGTATAGAGAGCGGGAGGCCCTACAATGAGCAGTTCTTC	CASSIESGRPYNEQFF	TRBV19	TRBJ2-1	TRBD2	few
TGTGCCAGCAGCTTAAACGCCGATTTTTACACTGAAGCTTTCTTT	CASSLNADFYTEAFF	TRBV7-2	TRBJ1-1	-	many
TGTGCCAGCAGCGCCCTAGGGGTGGGCACTGAAGCTTTCTTT	CASSALGVGTEAFF	TRBV14	TRBJ1-1	-	-
TGCAGCGTCCCGGGTTTGGGGGGCGCGAACACTGAAGCTTTCTTT	CSVPGLGGANTEAFF	TRBV29-1	TRBJ1-1	-	many
TGCAGCGTTGTATCAGCCAGGGCCTACGAGCAGTACTTC	CSVVSARAYEQYF	TRBV29-1	TRBJ2-7	-	many
TGCGCCAGCAGCCAAGAGGGGACGAGCTACAATGAGCAGTTCTTC	CASSQEGTSYNEQFF	TRBV4-3	TRBJ2-1	-	many
TGTGCCAGCAGCCATAGGAACTCCTACAATGAGCAGTTCTTC	CASSHRNSYNEQFF	TRBV11-3	TRBJ2-1	-	many
TGTGCCAGCGGCCAAGAGCTTGGGGCCAACGTCCTGACTTTC	CASGQELGANVLTF	TRBV7-2	TRBJ2-6	-	many
TGTGCCAGCAGCTCGGGACAGAAACTTACAGATACGCAGTATTTT	CASSSGQKLTDTQYF	TRBV7-2	TRBJ2-3	TRBD1	many
TGCAGTGCTAGCGCCAGCTCCTACAATGAGCAGTTCTTC	CSASASSYNEQFF	TRBV20-1	TRBJ2-1	-	many
TGTGCCAGCAGCCAGGACCCGATAGGCACAGATACGCAGTATTTT	CASSQDPIGTDTQYF	TRBV3-1	TRBJ2-3	-	many
TGTGCCAGCAGTTACGGGAAGACTAGCGTCTACAATGAGCAGTTCTTC	CASSYGKTSVYNEQFF	TRBV6-5	TRBJ2-1	TRBD2	many
TGTGCCAGCAGTGAAGCCCCGGGAAAATTCTACGAGCAGTACTTC	CASSEAPGKFYEQYF	TRBV6-1	TRBJ2-7	-	many
TGTGCCAGCAGCTTTGGAGTTGCGCACGAGCAGTACTTC	CASSFGVAHEQYF	TRBV7-9	TRBJ2-7	-	many
TGTGCCAGTAAACAGGGTCAAGAGACCCAGTACTTC	CASKQGQETQYF	TRBV6-6	TRBJ2-5	-	many
TGTGCCAGCAGCCAAGTCGGCAGTAACGTGCAGTTCTTC	CASSQVGSNVQFF	TRBV14	TRBJ2-1	-	many
TGTGCCAGCAGGATCGACGGGAGTTCCTACGAGCAGTACTTC	CASRIDGSSYEQYF	TRBV12-3/TRBV12-4	TRBJ2-7	-	many
TGTGCCAGCAGCTTAGGGGCAGGGGATGTTGAAGCTTTCTTT	CASSLGAGDVEAFF	TRBV7-2	TRBJ1-1	-	many
TGTGCCAGCAGAAGTAGCGGGAGACTAGAAGAGCAGTACTTC	CASRSSGRLEEQYF	TRBV7-2	TRBJ2-7	TRBD2	many
TGTGCCAGCAGCCAAGTCCCAGCGGGAAATTACGGGGAAGAGACCCAGTACTTC	CASSQVPAGNYGEETQYF	TRBV4-2	TRBJ2-5	TRBD2	few